This TCR beta chain appears in the sequencing data of a study of shared clonotypes between healthy human individuals. Whole-study findings and limits: The rarefaction results pointed to incomplete sorted-subset sequencing despite large depth.

The data were produced by immunoSEQ multiplex PCR, yet TCRdb's version contains in-frame clones alone and is incomplete. The table lists about 1,900,000 clones, 85% to 95% of them singletons. For this clone: Its antigen is as yet unknown. This same CDR3 is encoded by further DNA sequences in the sample.

As defined, naive CD8 cells were CD45RO-negative and positively selected for CCR7, with terminally differentiated effector memory CD45RA+ cells excluded. The CDR3 totals 12 residues. V was trimmed by 1 base and J by 5 bases, leaving 6 bases between them. Germline V gene lookup returns CDR1 SGHRS and CDR2 YFSETQ. The sequence was collected from a man aged 18 to 30 in good health. The rearrangement joins TRBV5-1 to TRBJ2-5; tentatively, D is TRBD1 (5 bases). The sequencing input was naive CD8+ T cells sorted from blood. CDR3 nucleotide sequence: TGCGCCAGCAGCTTGTCAGGGGAGACCCAGTACTTC. It translates to CASSLSGETQYF.